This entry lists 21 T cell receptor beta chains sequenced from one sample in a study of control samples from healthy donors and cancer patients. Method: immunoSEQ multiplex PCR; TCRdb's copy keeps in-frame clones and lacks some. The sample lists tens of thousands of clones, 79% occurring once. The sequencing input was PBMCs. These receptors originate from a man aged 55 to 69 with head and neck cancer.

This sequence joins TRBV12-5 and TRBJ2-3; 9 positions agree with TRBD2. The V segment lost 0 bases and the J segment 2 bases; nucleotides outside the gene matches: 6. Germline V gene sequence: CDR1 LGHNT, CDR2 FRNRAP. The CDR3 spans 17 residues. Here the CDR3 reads CASGLVGSGRFTDTQYF. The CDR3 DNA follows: TGTGCTAGTGGTTTGGTAGGCAGCGGGAGGTTCACAGATACGCAGTATTTT. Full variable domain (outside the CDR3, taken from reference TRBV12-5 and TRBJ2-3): DARVTQTPRHKVTEMGQEVTMRCQPILGHNTVFWYRQTMMQGLELLAYFRNRAPLDDSGMPKDRFSAEMPDATLATLKIQPSEPRDSAVYFCASGLVGSGRFTDTQYFGPGTRLTVL.

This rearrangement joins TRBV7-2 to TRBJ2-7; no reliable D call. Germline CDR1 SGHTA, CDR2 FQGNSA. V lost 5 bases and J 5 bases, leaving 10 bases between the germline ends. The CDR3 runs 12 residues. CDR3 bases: TGTGCCAGCAGCCACCCCGGCAACGAGCAGTACTTC. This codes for CASSHPGNEQYF.

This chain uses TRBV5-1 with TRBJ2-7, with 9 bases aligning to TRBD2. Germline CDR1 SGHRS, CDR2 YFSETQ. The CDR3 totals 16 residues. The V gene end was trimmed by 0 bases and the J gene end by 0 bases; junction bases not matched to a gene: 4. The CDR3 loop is CASSLGGLAYSYEQYF. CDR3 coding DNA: TGCGCCAGCAGCTTGGGCGGACTAGCGTACTCCTACGAGCAGTACTTC.

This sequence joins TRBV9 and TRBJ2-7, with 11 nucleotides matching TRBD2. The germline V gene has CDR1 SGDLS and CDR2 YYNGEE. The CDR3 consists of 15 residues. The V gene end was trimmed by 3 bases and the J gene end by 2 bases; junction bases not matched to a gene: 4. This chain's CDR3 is CASSGGLAGAYEQYF. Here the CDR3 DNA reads TGTGCCAGCAGCGGTGGACTAGCGGGTGCCTACGAGCAGTACTTC.

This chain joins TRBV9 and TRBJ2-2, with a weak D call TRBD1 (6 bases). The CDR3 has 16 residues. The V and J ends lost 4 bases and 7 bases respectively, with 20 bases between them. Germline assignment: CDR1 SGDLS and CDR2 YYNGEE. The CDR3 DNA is TGTGCCAGCAGCACGGACCCACAGGGTCGCTTCGGGGAGCTGTTTTTT. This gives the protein CASSTDPQGRFGELFF.

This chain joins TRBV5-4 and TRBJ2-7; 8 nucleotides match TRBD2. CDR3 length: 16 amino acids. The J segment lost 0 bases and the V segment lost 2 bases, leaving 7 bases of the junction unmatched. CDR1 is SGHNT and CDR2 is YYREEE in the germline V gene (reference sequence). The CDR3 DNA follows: TGTGCCAGCAGCTTAGAGGCGGGGGGCAACTCCTACGAGCAGTACTTC. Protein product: CASSLEAGGNSYEQYF.

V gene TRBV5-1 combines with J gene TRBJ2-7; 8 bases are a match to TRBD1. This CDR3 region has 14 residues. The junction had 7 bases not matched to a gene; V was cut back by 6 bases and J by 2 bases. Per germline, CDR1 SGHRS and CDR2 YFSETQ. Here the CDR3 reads CASTRAGGPYEQYF. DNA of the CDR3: TGCGCCAGCACTAGGGCAGGGGGCCCCTACGAGCAGTACTTC.

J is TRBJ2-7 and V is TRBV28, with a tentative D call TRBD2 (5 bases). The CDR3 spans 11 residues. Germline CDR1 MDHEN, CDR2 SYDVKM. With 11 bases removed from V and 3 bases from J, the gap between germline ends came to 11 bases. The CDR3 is CAVQGSYEQYF. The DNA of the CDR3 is TGTGCCGTACAAGGGAGCTACGAGCAGTACTTC.

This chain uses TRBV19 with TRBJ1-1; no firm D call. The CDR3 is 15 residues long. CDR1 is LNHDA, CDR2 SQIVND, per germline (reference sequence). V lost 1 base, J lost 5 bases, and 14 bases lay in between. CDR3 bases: TGTGCCAGTAGTATAGGTCCGGGTAGCAAAACTGAAGCTTTCTTT. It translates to CASSIGPGSKTEAFF.

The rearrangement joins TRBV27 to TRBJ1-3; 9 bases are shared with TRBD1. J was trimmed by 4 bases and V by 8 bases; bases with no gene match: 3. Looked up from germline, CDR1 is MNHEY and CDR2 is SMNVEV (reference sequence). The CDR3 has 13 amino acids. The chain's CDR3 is CASRTGAGNTIYF. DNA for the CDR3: TGTGCCAGCCGGACAGGGGCGGGAAACACCATATATTTT.

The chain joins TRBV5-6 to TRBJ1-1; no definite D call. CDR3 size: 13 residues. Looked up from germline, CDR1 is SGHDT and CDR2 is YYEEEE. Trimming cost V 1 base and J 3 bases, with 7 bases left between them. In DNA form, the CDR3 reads TGTGCCAGCAGCTTGAACTTGTACACTGAAGCTTTCTTT. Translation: CASSLNLYTEAFF.

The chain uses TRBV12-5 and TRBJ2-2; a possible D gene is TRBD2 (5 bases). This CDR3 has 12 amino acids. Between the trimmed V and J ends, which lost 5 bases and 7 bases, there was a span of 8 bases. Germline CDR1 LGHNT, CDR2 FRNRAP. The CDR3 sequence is CASGREGGELFF. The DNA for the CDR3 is TGTGCTAGTGGTCGCGAGGGCGGGGAGCTGTTTTTT.

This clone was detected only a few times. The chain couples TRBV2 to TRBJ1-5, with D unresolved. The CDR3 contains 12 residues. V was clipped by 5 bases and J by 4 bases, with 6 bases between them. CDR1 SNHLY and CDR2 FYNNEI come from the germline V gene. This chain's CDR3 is CASSLQNQPQHF. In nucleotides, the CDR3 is TGTGCCAGCAGTCTGCAAAATCAGCCCCAGCATTTT.

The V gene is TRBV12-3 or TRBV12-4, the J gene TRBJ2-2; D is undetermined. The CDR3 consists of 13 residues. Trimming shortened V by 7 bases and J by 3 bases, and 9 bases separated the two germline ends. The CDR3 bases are TGTGCCAGCACCTTTGACTACACCGGGGAGCTGTTTTTT. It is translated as CASTFDYTGELFF.

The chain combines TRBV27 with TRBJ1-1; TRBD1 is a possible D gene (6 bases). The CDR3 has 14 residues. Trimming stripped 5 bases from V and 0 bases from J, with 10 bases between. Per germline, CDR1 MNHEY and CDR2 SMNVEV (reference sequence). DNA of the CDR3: TGTGCCAGCAGTACAAGGGGGATGAACACTGAAGCTTTCTTT. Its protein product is CASSTRGMNTEAFF.

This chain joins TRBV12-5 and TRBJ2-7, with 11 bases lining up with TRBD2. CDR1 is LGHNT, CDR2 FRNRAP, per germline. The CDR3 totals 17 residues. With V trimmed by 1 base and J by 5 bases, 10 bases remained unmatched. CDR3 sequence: CASGLASGTSGGDEQYF. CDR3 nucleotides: TGTGCTAGTGGTTTGGCTTCCGGGACTAGCGGAGGGGACGAGCAGTACTTC.

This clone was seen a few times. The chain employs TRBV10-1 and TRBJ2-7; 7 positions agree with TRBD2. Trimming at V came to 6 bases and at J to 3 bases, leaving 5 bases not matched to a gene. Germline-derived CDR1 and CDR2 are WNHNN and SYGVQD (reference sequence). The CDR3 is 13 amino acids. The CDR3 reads CASSKAGNYEQYF. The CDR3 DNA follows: TGCGCCAGCAGCAAAGCGGGGAACTACGAGCAGTACTTC.

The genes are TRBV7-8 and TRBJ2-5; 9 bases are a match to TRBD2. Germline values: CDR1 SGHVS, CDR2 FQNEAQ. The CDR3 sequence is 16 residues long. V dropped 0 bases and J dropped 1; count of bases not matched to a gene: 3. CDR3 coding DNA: TGTGCCAGCAGCTTAGCCCCAGCGGGAGGCCAAGAGACCCAGTACTTC. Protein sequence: CASSLAPAGGQETQYF.

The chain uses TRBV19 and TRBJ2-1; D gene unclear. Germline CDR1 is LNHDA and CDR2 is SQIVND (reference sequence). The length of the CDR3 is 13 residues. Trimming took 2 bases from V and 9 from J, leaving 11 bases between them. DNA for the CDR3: TGTGCCAGTAGTATAATGGGTCCTGGTGAGCAGTTCTTC. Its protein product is CASSIMGPGEQFF.

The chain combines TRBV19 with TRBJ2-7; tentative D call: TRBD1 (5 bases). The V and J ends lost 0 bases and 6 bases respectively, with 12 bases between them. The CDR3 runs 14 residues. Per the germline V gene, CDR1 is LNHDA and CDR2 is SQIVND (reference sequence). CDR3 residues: CASSIDGAAVEQYF. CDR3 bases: TGTGCCAGTAGTATAGATGGGGCAGCCGTCGAGCAGTACTTC.

The CDR3 nucleotides are TGTGCCACCCTACTAGCGGGGGAGGTTAACAATGAGCAGTTCTTC. As protein: CATLLAGEVNNEQFF. The chain links TRBV7-9 to TRBJ2-1, with TRBD2 matching over 11 bases. J gave up 5 bases and V 10 bases, and 10 bases lay outside the gene matches. Germline assignment: CDR1 SEHNR and CDR2 FQNEAQ (reference sequence). This CDR3 spans 15 amino acids.